Below are 29 T cell receptor beta chains sequenced from a single sample in a study of early T cells in non-severe SARS-CoV-2 infection (dated by TCRdb to the early 2020s). The method was 5' RACE. Sequencing instrument: NextSeq 500. The public sequencing data were trimmed at Q25 with fastp and processed into clonotypes with MiXCR by TCRdb, which kept only in-frame beta chains. All rows with the same CDR3 protein become a single entry with the most common DNA and genes. The sample table holds fewer than 80,000 distinct CDR3 sequences, of which less than 15% were seen once. The leading ten clones occupy roughly 5.3% of the sample. Sample: whole blood. These receptors were taken from an adult who was a healthcare worker with PCR-confirmed SARS-CoV-2 infection or an uninfected control (not recorded which).

There are many counts of this clonotype. The J gene is TRBJ2-5, the V gene TRBV11-2; 8 positions agree with TRBD2. Looked up from germline, CDR1 is SGHAT and CDR2 is FQNNGV. The CDR3 covers 13 residues. V trimming: 1 base; J trimming: 5 bases; junction bases outside the gene matches: 0. The CDR3 nucleotides read TGTGCCAGCAGCTTAGCGGGGGGGGAGACCCAGTACTTC. Translated, it gives CASSLAGGETQYF. The full variable domain, in which reference TRBV11-2 and TRBJ2-5 provide the parts outside the CDR3, is EAGVAQSPRYKIIEKRQSVAFWCNPISGHATLYWYQQILGQGPKLLIQFQNNGVVDDSQLPKDRFSAERLKGVDSTLKIQPAKLEDSAVYLCASSLAGGETQYFGPGTRLLVL.

This clonotype showed up many times. This chain joins TRBV30 and TRBJ1-1; 7 bases map to TRBD1. The V gene end was trimmed by 0 bases and the J gene end by 1 base; junction bases not matched to a gene: 5. Per germline, CDR1 GTSNPN and CDR2 SVGIG (reference sequence). This CDR3 comprises 15 residues. The CDR3 loop is CAWSVRGTENTEAFF. CDR3 nucleotides: TGTGCCTGGAGTGTACGAGGGACAGAGAACACTGAAGCTTTCTTT.

The rearrangement links TRBV6-2 or TRBV6-3 to TRBJ2-1; D gene uncertain. The length of the CDR3 is 12 residues. With 2 bases removed from V and 12 bases from J, the gap between germline ends came to 11 bases. Germline CDR1 MNHEY, CDR2 SVGEGT. CDR3 loop: CASSYDPSVQFF. As DNA, the CDR3 is TGTGCCAGCAGTTACGATCCTTCGGTGCAGTTCTTC.

This clonotype was seen ten or more times. The chain has TRBV24-1 and TRBJ2-5; 7 nucleotides line up with TRBD1. Trimming removed 10 bases from V and 5 bases from J; junction bases left unmatched: 9. The CDR3 spans 13 residues. Germline loops: CDR1 KGHDR, CDR2 SFDVKD. The CDR3 spells CATGDSLGETQYF. In DNA form, the CDR3 reads TGTGCCACAGGGGACAGCCTAGGGGAGACCCAGTACTTC.

This chain uses TRBV10-2 with TRBJ2-4, with D possibly matching TRBD2 (7 bases). Trimming removed 6 bases from V and 1 base from J, with 16 bases in between. CDR1 is WSHSY and CDR2 is SAAADI in the germline V gene. The CDR3 contains 16 residues. CDR3 protein: CASSLTGGLAKNIQYF. CDR3 nucleotides: TGCGCCAGCAGCCTGACCGGGGGGCTGGCCAAAAACATTCAGTACTTC.

This clonotype appeared many times. This chain uses TRBV27 with TRBJ2-5; D remains ambiguous. This CDR3 is 13 amino acids long. Per germline, CDR1 MNHEY and CDR2 SMNVEV (reference sequence). The germline V and J ends were trimmed by 3 bases and 1 base, with 6 bases remaining between them. The DNA for the CDR3 is TGTGCCAGCAGTTTCAGGTTCCAAGAGACCCAGTACTTC. This codes for CASSFRFQETQYF.

This rearrangement joins TRBV29-1 to TRBJ1-1, with 7 bases matching TRBD1. This CDR3 has 14 residues. CDR1 is SQVTM and CDR2 is ANQGSEA in the germline V gene. The V gene end was trimmed by 0 bases and the J gene end by 4 bases; junction bases not matched to a gene: 5. The DNA of the CDR3 is TGCAGCGTTGAAGAAACCGCAGGGGGCACTGAAGCTTTCTTT. It yields the protein CSVEETAGGTEAFF.

This clonotype was detected many times. V usage is TRBV6-2 or TRBV6-3 and J usage is TRBJ2-3; the match to TRBD1 covers 8 bases. This CDR3 is built from 17 residues. V shed 6 bases, J shed 8 bases, and the junction held 19 bases outside the gene matches. Germline assignment: CDR1 MNHEY and CDR2 SVGEGT. The CDR3 protein is CASSSQGQGAIKGTQYF. As DNA, the CDR3 is TGTGCCAGCAGCTCCCAAGGTCAGGGGGCGATTAAGGGTACGCAGTATTTT.

The sample holds many counts of this clonotype. The rearrangement joins TRBV27 to TRBJ2-1, with 12 bases fitting TRBD2. Germline V CDR1 and CDR2: MNHEY, SMNVEV (reference sequence). The V segment lost 5 bases and the J segment 4 bases; nucleotides outside the gene matches: 3. This CDR3 has 15 amino acids. In DNA form, the CDR3 reads TGTGCCAGCAGTCATGGACTAGCGGGATACAATGAGCAGTTCTTC. As protein: CASSHGLAGYNEQFF.

This clonotype came up a few times. The chain is built from TRBV5-1 and TRBJ1-4; D gene unclear. Trimming removed 0 bases from V and 3 bases from J, with 6 bases in between. The CDR3 loop spans 14 amino acids. From germline, CDR1 is SGHRS and CDR2 YFSETQ. The CDR3 region is CASSLDRANEKLFF. The CDR3 DNA reads as TGCGCCAGCAGCTTGGACAGAGCTAATGAAAAACTGTTTTTT. The full variable domain, with the rest looked up from reference TRBV5-1 and TRBJ1-4, is KAGVTQTPRYLIKTRGQQVTLSCSPISGHRSVSWYQQTPGQGLQFLFEYFSETQRNKGNFPGRFSGRQFSNSRSEMNVSTLELGDSALYLCASSLDRANEKLFFGSGTQLSVL.

The chain has TRBV6-1 and TRBJ1-2; D is unclear. V was clipped by 3 bases and J by 4 bases, with 12 bases between them. The CDR3 is 14 amino acids. Germline CDR1 is MNHNS and CDR2 is SASEGT. The CDR3 DNA follows: TGTGCCAGCAGTGATCTCCCCGGGCCCTATGGCTACACCTTC. Amino acids: CASSDLPGPYGYTF.

This clonotype was seen many times. The genes are TRBV4-1 and TRBJ1-2, with a possible D match to TRBD1 (5 bases). The germline V gene has CDR1 MGHRA and CDR2 YSYEKL. Trimming removed 0 bases at V and 9 bases at J, with 14 bases between. There are 14 residues in the CDR3. CDR3 sequence reads: CASSQDQRGRSYTF. Here the CDR3 DNA reads TGCGCCAGCAGCCAAGATCAACGGGGGAGAAGCTACACCTTC.

This chain connects TRBV20-1 to TRBJ2-2; the match to TRBD1 covers 11 bases. The germline gives CDR1 DFQATT, CDR2 SNEGSKA (reference sequence). This CDR3 has 13 amino acids. CDR3 in amino acids: CSTPGQGAGELFF. The CDR3 DNA follows: TGCAGCACTCCGGGACAGGGGGCCGGGGAGCTGTTTTTT.

The table lists this clonotype with many counts. This chain uses TRBV29-1 with TRBJ2-7, with TRBD1 matching 10 bases. This CDR3 spans 13 amino acids. Germline V gene data show CDR1 as SQVTM and CDR2 as ANQGSEA. After removal of 6 bases from V and 5 bases from J, the junction contained 7 bases not matched to a gene. CDR3 residues: CSVAGTGANEQYF. The CDR3 DNA reads TGCAGCGTGGCCGGGACAGGGGCAAACGAGCAGTACTTC.

This chain links TRBV19 with TRBJ1-2, with 10 bases aligning to TRBD1. The germline V gene has CDR1 LNHDA and CDR2 SQIVND (reference sequence). The V and J ends lost 6 bases and 6 bases, in that order; junction bases with no gene match: 7. The CDR3 has 14 amino acids. The CDR3 protein is CASRMTGGAHGYTF. Here the CDR3 DNA reads TGTGCCAGTAGAATGACAGGGGGCGCCCATGGCTACACCTTC.

The chain combines TRBV2 with TRBJ2-7; possible D gene TRBD1, 5 bases. In germline, CDR1 is SNHLY, CDR2 FYNNEI. The CDR3 length is 14 residues. The ends were cut back, 7 bases at V and 3 bases at J, with 16 bases in the middle. CDR3 loop: CASNPPGSVYEQYF. In DNA form, the CDR3 reads TGTGCCAGCAACCCCCCAGGGTCTGTCTACGAGCAGTACTTC.

This clonotype occurred a few times. The chain has TRBV5-5 and TRBJ2-5; tentatively, D is TRBD2 (6 bases). V dropped 2 bases and J dropped 0 bases, with 11 bases sitting between them. There are 15 residues in the CDR3. The germline gives CDR1 SGHKS, CDR2 YYEKEE (reference sequence). The CDR3 loop is CASSLEDYNQETQYF. In DNA form, the CDR3 reads TGTGCCAGCAGCTTAGAGGACTATAACCAAGAGACCCAGTACTTC.

This clonotype showed up just a few times. V gene TRBV18 combines with J gene TRBJ2-1; 8 bases are shared with TRBD1. Germline V gene sequence: CDR1 KGHSH, CDR2 LQKENI. The V and J ends lost 6 bases and 4 bases, in that order; junction bases with no gene match: 8. The CDR3 loop spans 15 amino acids. The CDR3 bases are TGTGCCAGCTCTCTCGGACAGGGCCCTTACAATGAGCAGTTCTTC. Translated: CASSLGQGPYNEQFF.

This clonotype showed up just a few times. This rearrangement joins TRBV6-6 to TRBJ1-6; 10 bases map to TRBD1. The CDR3 has 17 amino acids. V was pared by 0 bases and J by 2 bases, with 1 base of the junction left unmatched. The germline gives CDR1 MNHNY, CDR2 SVGAGI (reference sequence). The DNA for the CDR3 is TGTGCCAGCAGTTACTCGACAGGGGGCGCCTATAATTCACCCCTCCACTTT. Its protein product is CASSYSTGGAYNSPLHF.

The V call is TRBV2, the J call TRBJ1-1; unclear D gene. CDR3 length: 13 residues. CDR1 is SNHLY and CDR2 is FYNNEI in the germline V gene. Trimming left V 7 bases short and J 9 bases short, with 18 bases between. CDR3 DNA: TGTGCCAGCACTCCCCAATCCCTCACCAAAGCTTTCTTT. The encoded protein is CASTPQSLTKAFF.

The V and J genes are TRBV29-1 and TRBJ2-7, with D possibly TRBD2 on 5 matching bases. The CDR3 length is 10 residues. CDR1 is SQVTM, CDR2 ANQGSEA, per germline. The germline V and J ends were trimmed by 5 bases and 3 bases, with 5 bases remaining between them. CDR3 DNA: TGCAGCGTTCGGGGCTACGAGCAGTACTTC. Amino acid sequence: CSVRGYEQYF.

This clonotype showed up many times. V usage is TRBV6-5 and J usage is TRBJ2-3; TRBD2 matches 10 bases. CDR1 is MNHEY, CDR2 SVGAGI, per germline. This CDR3 has 17 amino acids. After removal of 6 bases from V and 1 base from J, the junction contained 10 bases not matched to a gene. The CDR3 region is CASRSFLAGGRTDTQYF. The DNA for the CDR3 is TGTGCCAGCAGGTCTTTCTTAGCGGGGGGCCGCACAGATACGCAGTATTTT.

The sample holds many counts of this clonotype. The CDR3 loop reads CASNTGAYEQYF. The CDR3, as DNA: TGTGCCAGCAACACAGGGGCCTACGAGCAGTACTTC. The chain joins TRBV12-3 or TRBV12-4 to TRBJ2-7; TRBD1 matches 7 bases. This CDR3 has 12 amino acids. The junction had 2 bases not matched to a gene; V was cut back by 7 bases and J by 2 bases.

This clonotype was seen ten or more times. The rearrangement joins TRBV7-8 to TRBJ2-3; a possible D gene is TRBD1 (6 bases). The CDR3 runs to 15 residues. Germline CDR1 SGHVS, CDR2 FQNEAQ. V was shortened by 5 bases and J by 2 bases, with 14 bases between the two germline ends. The CDR3 DNA follows: TGTGCCAGCAGCAGATTCCAGGGGCCCACAGATACGCAGTATTTT. Translation: CASSRFQGPTDTQYF. Looking up the rest from reference TRBV7-8 and TRBJ2-3 gives the full variable domain: GAGVSQSPRYKVAKRGQDVALRCDPISGHVSLFWYQQALGQGPEFLTYFQNEAQLDKSGLPSDRFFAERPEGSVSTLKIQRTQQEDSAVYLCASSRFQGPTDTQYFGPGTRLTVL.

This clonotype was counted between two and nine times. The chain employs TRBV24-1 and TRBJ2-2, with D possibly matching TRBD2 (6 bases). Deletions cut 0 bases from V and 7 bases from J, with 8 bases between. CDR1 is KGHDR and CDR2 is SFDVKD in the germline V gene. The CDR3 totals 14 residues. The CDR3 loop reads CATSDLPRGGELFF. The DNA of the CDR3 is TGTGCCACCAGTGATTTGCCGCGGGGCGGGGAGCTGTTTTTT.

This clonotype was seen a few times. Relative to the germline gene, one junction end is altered; a read error may explain this. The V gene is TRBV7-7, the J gene TRBJ2-5, with 8 positions matching TRBD2. This CDR3 has 15 residues. Germline V gives CDR1 SSHAT, CDR2 FNYEAQ (reference sequence). The CDR3 DNA reads TGTGCTAGCAGCCCACGACTAGCGTACCAAGAGACCCAGTACTTC. This encodes CASSPRLAYQETQYF.

The sample holds many counts of this clonotype. The chain employs TRBV12-3 or TRBV12-4 and TRBJ2-7; 14 bases agree with TRBD2. V was pared by 4 bases and J by 4 bases, with 6 bases of the junction left unmatched. This CDR3 is built from 16 residues. As DNA, the CDR3 is TGTGCCAGCAGTTCCTTTGGGACTAGCGGGAGTTACGAGCAGTACTTC. Residues: CASSSFGTSGSYEQYF.

Many counts were recorded for this clonotype. The genes are TRBV7-2 and TRBJ2-5, with D uncertain. CDR3 size: 12 residues. The germline CDR1 and CDR2 sequences are SGHTA and FQGNSA. Trimming took 7 bases from V and 5 from J, leaving 11 bases between them. CDR3 in DNA: TGTGCCAGCACCGTCTTAGGGGAGACCCAGTACTTC. It encodes CASTVLGETQYF.

This clonotype was counted between two and nine times. The V gene is TRBV3-1, the J gene TRBJ2-7, with 8 bases aligning to TRBD1. The CDR3 sequence is 19 residues long. CDR1 is LGHDT, CDR2 YNNKEL, per germline (reference sequence). The J segment lost 7 bases and the V segment lost 4 bases, leaving 24 bases of the junction unmatched. The DNA of the CDR3 is TGTGCCAGCAGCCTTCGGATAGGTGGAGTCACAGGGGGTACGGGGGAGCAGTACTTC. Protein product: CASSLRIGGVTGGTGEQYF.